This TCR beta chain is from a study of CD8+CD57+ T cells in acquired aplastic anemia. Study-wide background: DNA per sorted CD4+ or CD8+ sample ranged about 0.17 to 27.4 ug, averaging roughly 3.2 ug. Study-level findings and limits: Patients and healthy controls showed no significant CD8+ Simpson's diversity difference. Sharing between patients and controls was observed for twenty-nine CD8+ CDR3 sequences.

According to the study, genomic DNA was the template for TCR beta VDJ and CDR3 profiling. TCRdb reanalysed the reads using MiXCR and keeps one entry per CDR3 protein. The sample includes around 170,000 distinct CDR3 sequences, 50% to 75% of them seen just once. Concerning this clonotype itself: The antigen remains unidentified.

The CDR3 is 15 residues long. Germline V gives CDR1 ENHRY, CDR2 SYGVKD. Between the trimmed V and J ends, which lost 7 bases and 3 bases, there was a span of 15 bases. The sequenced sample consisted of sorted CD4+, CD8+, or CD8+CD57+ T cells (not recorded which) from PBMCs. This sequence originates from a human donor in good health. This chain links TRBV10-3 with TRBJ2-2, with D tentatively TRBD1 (6 bases). In nucleotides, the CDR3 is TGTGCCATCACAAGATCGGACAGAGACACCGGGGAGCTGTTTTTT. Encoded protein: CAITRSDRDTGELFF.